A selection of T cell receptor beta chains follows, all from one sample in a study of control samples from healthy donors and cancer patients. TCRdb keeps only in-frame clones here, not all; method: immunoSEQ multiplex PCR. The data hold some 220,000 clones, with around 94% observed a single time. The sample was blood. Every receptor here comes from a man aged 45 to 65 in good health. Each CDR3 is given with its conserved first and last residue. The D gene is left open where the match is weak. Not all rows give a size; the values are once, few, many and, for expanded clones, a class.

TRBJ2-5	TRBV5-4	.	11	.	CATTGQETQYF	TGTGCCACCACAGGTCAAGAGACCCAGTACTTC
TRBJ1-5	TRBV4-1	.	14	.	CASSQYGPNQPQHF	TGCGCCAGCAGCCAATATGGCCCCAATCAGCCCCAGCATTTT
TRBJ2-7	TRBV6-5	TRBD2	15	.	CASSPRTSGGYEQYF	TGTGCCAGCAGTCCCCGGACTAGCGGGGGGTACGAGCAGTACTTC
TRBJ2-1	TRBV7-3	TRBD1	13	.	CASSPLQGDTQFF	TGTGCCAGCAGCCCTCTGCAGGGGGACACCCAGTTCTTC
TRBJ2-2	TRBV2	.	10	few	CASSERELFF	TGTGCCAGCAGTGAACGGGAGCTGTTTTTT
TRBJ1-2	TRBV5-1	.	14	.	CASSLPGTPYGYTF	TGCGCCAGCAGCTTGCCCGGTACCCCCTATGGCTACACCTTC
TRBJ1-5	TRBV28	.	14	.	CASSLEQAPQPQHF	TGTGCCAGCAGTTTAGAGCAGGCCCCTCAGCCCCAGCATTTT
TRBJ2-1	TRBV6-2/TRBV6-3	.	14	.	CASSSPPSYNEQFF	TGTGCCAGCAGTTCACCTCCATCCTACAATGAGCAGTTCTTC
TRBJ1-1	TRBV7-9	TRBD1	14	.	CASSFVIPTGEAFF	TGTGCCAGCAGCTTTGTTATTCCGACAGGGGAAGCTTTCTTT
TRBJ2-6	TRBV10-2	TRBD2	15	.	CASAGGGAGANVLTF	TGCGCCAGCGCCGGGGGGGGCGCTGGGGCCAACGTCCTGACTTTC
TRBJ1-1	TRBV19	TRBD1	19	.	CASKVGTGGRRRTNTEAFF	TGTGCCAGTAAGGTTGGGACAGGGGGCCGTCGCCGCACCAACACTGAAGCTTTCTTT
TRBJ1-2	TRBV7-9	.	14	.	CASSLEGDQGGYTF	TGTGCCAGCAGCTTAGAAGGGGATCAGGGTGGCTACACCTTC
TRBJ2-5	TRBV3-1/TRBV3-2	TRBD2	15	once	CASSQQGLAQETQYF	TGTGCCAGCAGCCAGCAGGGACTAGCGCAAGAGACCCAGTACTTC
TRBJ2-7	TRBV20-1	.	11	.	CSAQGGYEQYF	TGCAGTGCCCAGGGTGGGTACGAGCAGTACTTC
TRBJ1-3	TRBV10-2	.	13	.	CASSESRGNTIYF	TGCGCCAGCAGTGAGTCTAGGGGGAACACCATATATTTT
TRBJ1-1	TRBV6-5	TRBD1	14	once	CASSRGGPPAEAFF	TGTGCCAGCAGCAGGGGGGGACCGCCTGCTGAAGCTTTCTTT
TRBJ2-1	TRBV28	TRBD2	15	.	CASTLRGRGGREQFF	TGTGCCAGCACTCTGCGCGGACGGGGGGGCCGTGAGCAGTTCTTC
TRBJ1-4	TRBV14	.	15	.	CASSLEDSSYEKLFF	TGTGCCAGCAGCCTTGAAGACAGTTCTTACGAAAAACTGTTTTTT
TRBJ1-1	TRBV6-5	.	13	.	CASSYPGATEAFF	TGTGCCAGCAGTTACCCCGGGGCCACTGAAGCTTTCTTT
TRBJ2-3	TRBV6-5	TRBD1	14	.	CASRPDRGRNPQYF	TGTGCCAGCAGACCGGACAGGGGGCGAAACCCCCAGTATTTT
TRBJ1-5	TRBV11-2	.	15	.	CASSSGGSDNQPQHF	TGTGCCAGCAGCTCTGGGGGCAGTGACAATCAGCCCCAGCATTTT
TRBJ2-5	TRBV27	TRBD2	16	.	CASSFSLAGGQGAQYF	TGTGCCAGCAGTTTTTCCCTAGCGGGGGGCCAGGGGGCCCAGTACTTC
TRBJ2-2	TRBV19	.	16	.	CASGLIGGMNTGELFF	TGTGCCAGTGGATTAATCGGGGGCATGAACACCGGGGAGCTGTTTTTT
TRBJ2-2	TRBV27	.	19	once	CASSPSTGVGTALTGELFF	TGTGCCAGCAGTCCCTCAACCGGAGTAGGGACTGCCCTAACCGGGGAGCTGTTTTTT
TRBJ2-3	TRBV24-1	TRBD1	15	.	CATSDPGQGANTQYF	TGTGCCACCAGTGACCCCGGACAGGGGGCTAATACGCAGTATTTT
TRBJ1-2	TRBV12-3/TRBV12-4	TRBD1	13	.	CASSRQGNRGYTF	TGTGCCAGCAGTCGACAGGGAAACCGCGGCTACACCTTC
TRBJ2-2	TRBV7-9	TRBD1	17	few	CASNGPPGQGNTGELFF	TGTGCCAGCAACGGTCCACCGGGACAGGGTAACACCGGGGAGCTGTTTTTT
TRBJ1-6	TRBV4-1	.	14	.	CASSRQGRESPLHF	TGCGCCAGCAGCCGTCAAGGGAGAGAGTCACCCCTCCACTTT
TRBJ2-1	TRBV18	.	15	.	CASSRSGSSYNEQFF	TGTGCCAGCTCACGATCAGGGAGCTCCTACAATGAGCAGTTCTTC
TRBJ2-7	TRBV4-3	.	15	.	CASSPSPTGTYEQYF	TGCGCCAGCAGCCCTTCACCGACCGGTACCTACGAGCAGTACTTC
TRBJ1-5	TRBV2	.	16	.	CASSGGRQGGNQPQHF	TGTGCCAGCAGTGGTGGCCGGCAAGGGGGCAATCAGCCCCAGCATTTT
TRBJ1-5	TRBV5-6	.	17	.	CASSLTPGGVGNQPQHF	TGTGCCAGCAGCTTGACCCCGGGGGGAGTAGGCAATCAGCCCCAGCATTTT
TRBJ2-7	TRBV11-1	.	14	.	CASSLVAGPYEQYF	TGTGCCAGCAGCTTAGTAGCAGGCCCCTACGAGCAGTACTTC